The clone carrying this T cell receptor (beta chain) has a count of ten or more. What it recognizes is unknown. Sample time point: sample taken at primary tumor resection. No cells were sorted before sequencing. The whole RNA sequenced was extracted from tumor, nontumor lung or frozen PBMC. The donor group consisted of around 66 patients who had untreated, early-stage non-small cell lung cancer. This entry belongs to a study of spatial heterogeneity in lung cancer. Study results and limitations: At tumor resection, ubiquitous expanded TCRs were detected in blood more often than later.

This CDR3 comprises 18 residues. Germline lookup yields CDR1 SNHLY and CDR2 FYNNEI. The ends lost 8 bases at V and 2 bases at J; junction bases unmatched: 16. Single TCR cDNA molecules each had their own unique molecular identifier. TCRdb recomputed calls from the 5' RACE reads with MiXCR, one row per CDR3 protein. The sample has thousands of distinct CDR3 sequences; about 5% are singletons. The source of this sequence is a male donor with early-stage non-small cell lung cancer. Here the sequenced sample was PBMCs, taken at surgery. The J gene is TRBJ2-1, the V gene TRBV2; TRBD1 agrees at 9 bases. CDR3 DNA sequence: TGTGCCAGCGCGACCGGGACAGGGCACCTTATAGCCTACAATGAGCAGTTCTTC. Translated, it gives CASATGTGHLIAYNEQFF.